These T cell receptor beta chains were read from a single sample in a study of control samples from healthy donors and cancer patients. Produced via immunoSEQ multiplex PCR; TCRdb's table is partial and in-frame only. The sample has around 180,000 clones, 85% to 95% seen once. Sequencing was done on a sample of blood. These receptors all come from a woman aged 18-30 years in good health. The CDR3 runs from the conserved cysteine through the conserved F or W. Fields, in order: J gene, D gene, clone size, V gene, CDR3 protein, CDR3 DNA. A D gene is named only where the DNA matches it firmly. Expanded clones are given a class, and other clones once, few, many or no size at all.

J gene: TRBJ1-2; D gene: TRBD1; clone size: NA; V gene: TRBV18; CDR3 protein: CASSPRDRLYGYTF; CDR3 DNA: TGTGCCAGCTCACCACGGGACAGACTCTATGGCTACACCTTC
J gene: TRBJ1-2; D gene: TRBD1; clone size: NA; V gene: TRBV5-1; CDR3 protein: CASRQGQDSQGYTF; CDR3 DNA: TGCGCCAGCAGACAGGGACAGGATTCGCAGGGCTACACCTTC
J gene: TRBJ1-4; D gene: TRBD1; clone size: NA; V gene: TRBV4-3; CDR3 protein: CASSPDMGQGDEKLFF; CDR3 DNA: TGCGCCAGCAGCCCAGATATGGGACAGGGGGATGAAAAACTGTTTTTT
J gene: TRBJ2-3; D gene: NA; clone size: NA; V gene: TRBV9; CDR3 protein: CASSAGTPPGDTQYF; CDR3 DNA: TGTGCCAGCAGCGCGGGGACTCCTCCAGGAGATACGCAGTATTTT
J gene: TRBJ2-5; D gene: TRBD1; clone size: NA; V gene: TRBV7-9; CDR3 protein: CASSLRRDRGETQYF; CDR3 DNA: TGTGCCAGCAGCTTGCGCCGGGACAGGGGAGAGACCCAGTACTTC
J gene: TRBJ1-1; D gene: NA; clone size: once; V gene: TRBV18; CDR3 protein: CASSPVTGNTEAFF; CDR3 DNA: TGTGCCAGCTCACCAGTGACAGGGAACACTGAAGCTTTCTTT
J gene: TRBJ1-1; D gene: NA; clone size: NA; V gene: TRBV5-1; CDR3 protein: CASSLGELTEAFF; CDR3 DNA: TGCGCCAGCAGCTTGGGTGAACTCACTGAAGCTTTCTTT
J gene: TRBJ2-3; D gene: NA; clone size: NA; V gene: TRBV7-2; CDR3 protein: CASSPLGGASTDTQYF; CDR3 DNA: TGTGCCAGCAGCCCCCTAGGCGGGGCGAGCACAGATACGCAGTATTTT
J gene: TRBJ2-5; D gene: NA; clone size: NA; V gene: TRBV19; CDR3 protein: CASSSVGGETQYF; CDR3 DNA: TGTGCCAGTAGTTCGGTCGGCGGGGAGACCCAGTACTTC
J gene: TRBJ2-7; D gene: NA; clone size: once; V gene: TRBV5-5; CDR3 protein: CASRPIGPAYEQYF; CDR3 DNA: TGTGCCAGCAGGCCTATAGGACCGGCCTACGAGCAGTACTTC
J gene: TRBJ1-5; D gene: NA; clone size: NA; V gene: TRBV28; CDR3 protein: CASSSPGPSQPQHF; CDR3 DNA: TGTGCCAGCAGCTCTCCGGGTCCATCACAGCCCCAGCATTTT
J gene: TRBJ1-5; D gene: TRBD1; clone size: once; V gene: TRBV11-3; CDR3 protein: CASSPGGDQPQHF; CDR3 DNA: TGTGCCAGCAGCCCAGGGGGAGATCAGCCCCAGCATTTT
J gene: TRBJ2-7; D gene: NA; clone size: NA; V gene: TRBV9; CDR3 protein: CASSVEPGSSYEQYF; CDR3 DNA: TGTGCCAGCAGCGTAGAACCAGGGAGTTCCTACGAGCAGTACTTC
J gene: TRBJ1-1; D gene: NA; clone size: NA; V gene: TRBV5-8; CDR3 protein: CASSLALFNTEAFF; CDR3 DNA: TGTGCCAGCAGCTTGGCCCTATTCAACACTGAAGCTTTCTTT
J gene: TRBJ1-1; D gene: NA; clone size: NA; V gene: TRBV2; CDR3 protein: CASSETGSGDAFF; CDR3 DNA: TGTGCCAGCAGTGAAACAGGGTCGGGGGATGCTTTCTTT
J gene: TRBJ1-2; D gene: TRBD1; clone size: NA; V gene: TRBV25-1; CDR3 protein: CASSEASGGQGGYTF; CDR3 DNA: TGTGCCAGCAGTGAAGCCTCAGGGGGACAGGGTGGCTACACCTTC
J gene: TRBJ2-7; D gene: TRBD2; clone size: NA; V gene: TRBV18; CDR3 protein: CASSPGLAGTYEQYF; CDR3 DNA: TGTGCCAGCTCCCCAGGACTAGCGGGGACCTACGAGCAGTACTTC
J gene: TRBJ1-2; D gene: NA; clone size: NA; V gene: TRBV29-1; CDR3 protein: CSVELGGYGYTF; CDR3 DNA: TGCAGCGTTGAGTTGGGAGGCTATGGCTACACCTTC
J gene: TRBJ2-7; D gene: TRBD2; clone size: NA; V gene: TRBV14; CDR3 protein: CASSYLAVYEQYF; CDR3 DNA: TGTGCCAGCAGCTACCTAGCGGTGTACGAGCAGTACTTC
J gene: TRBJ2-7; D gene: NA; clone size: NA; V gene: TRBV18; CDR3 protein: CASSPGPPGYEQYF; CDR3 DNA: TGTGCCAGCTCACCAGGCCCCCCGGGTTACGAGCAGTACTTC
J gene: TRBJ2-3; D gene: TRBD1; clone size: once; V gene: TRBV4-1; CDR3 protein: CASSQAPGQGSKDTQYF; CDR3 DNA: TGCGCCAGCAGCCAAGCTCCGGGACAGGGGTCTAAAGATACGCAGTATTTT
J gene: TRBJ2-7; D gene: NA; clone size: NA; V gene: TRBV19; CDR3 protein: CASSINWAGAGRSYEQYF; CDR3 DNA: TGTGCCAGTAGTATAAATTGGGCCGGTGCAGGAAGATCCTACGAGCAGTACTTC
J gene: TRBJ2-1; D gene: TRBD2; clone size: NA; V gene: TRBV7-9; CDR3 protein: CASSLAPGLAGAGYNEQFF; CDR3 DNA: TGTGCCAGCAGCTTAGCGCCGGGACTAGCGGGAGCCGGCTACAATGAGCAGTTCTTC
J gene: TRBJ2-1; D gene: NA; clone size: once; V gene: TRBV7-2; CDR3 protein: CASSSRPLWEQFF; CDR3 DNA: TGTGCCAGCAGCTCTCGACCCCTATGGGAGCAGTTCTTC
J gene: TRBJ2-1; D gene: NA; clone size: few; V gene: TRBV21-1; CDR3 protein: CASSKNGEPLSSYNEQFF; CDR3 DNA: TGTGCCAGCAGCAAAAATGGGGAACCACTATCATCCTACAATGAGCAGTTCTTC
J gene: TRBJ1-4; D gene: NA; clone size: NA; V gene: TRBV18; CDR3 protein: CASSPGPEKLFF; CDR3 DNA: TGTGCCAGCTCACCTGGACCCGAAAAACTGTTTTTT
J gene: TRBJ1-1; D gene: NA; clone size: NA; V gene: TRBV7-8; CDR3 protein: CASSLAILLNTEAFF; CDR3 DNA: TGTGCCAGCAGCTTAGCCATTTTGCTGAACACTGAAGCTTTCTTT
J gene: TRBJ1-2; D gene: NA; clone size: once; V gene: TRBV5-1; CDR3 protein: CASSLVVDYGYTF; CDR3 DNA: TGCGCCAGCAGCTTGGTCGTAGACTATGGCTACACCTTC
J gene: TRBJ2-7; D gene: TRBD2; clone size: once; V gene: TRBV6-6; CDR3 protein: CASNGAGANYEQYF; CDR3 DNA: TGTGCCAGCAACGGGGCGGGAGCTAACTACGAGCAGTACTTC